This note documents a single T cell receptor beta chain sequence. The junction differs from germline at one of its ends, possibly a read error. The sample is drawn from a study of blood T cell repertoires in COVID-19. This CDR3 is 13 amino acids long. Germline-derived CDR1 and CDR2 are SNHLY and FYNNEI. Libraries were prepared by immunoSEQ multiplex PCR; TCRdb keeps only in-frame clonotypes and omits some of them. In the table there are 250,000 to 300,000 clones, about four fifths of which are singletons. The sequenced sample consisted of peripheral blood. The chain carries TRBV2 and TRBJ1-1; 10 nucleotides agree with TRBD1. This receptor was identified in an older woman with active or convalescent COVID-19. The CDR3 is CASSELGTGDRPF. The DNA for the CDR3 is TGTGCCAGCAGTGAACTGGGGACAGGGGACCGTCCTTTT.